This T cell receptor (beta chain) was identified in a study of Ad26.COV2.S vaccination and SARS-CoV-2 variants. Measured with immunoSEQ multiplex PCR; TCRdb has only the in-frame clones, and not every one. The data hold approximately 300,000 clones, with around four fifths observed a single time. The sample's treatment: approximately 18 received Ad26.COV2.S at low or high dose, single or two shots; about 5 received placebo; per-sample allocation not given. The investigators took samples on day 63 after the first vaccine or placebo injection. This person who donated was an adult of 18-55 years in Boston. Per the germline V gene, CDR1 is SGHNT and CDR2 is YYREEE (reference sequence). The CDR3 spans 15 residues. Trimming shortened V by 4 bases and J by 0 bases, and 14 bases separated the two germline ends.

This sequence joins TRBV5-4 and TRBJ2-7; either TRBD1 or TRBD2 may supply D (5 bases each). The sequence came from a person aged 18 to 59 who received the Ad26.COV2.S COVID-19 vaccine or a placebo. This sample comprised peripheral blood, obtained in a trial of Ad26.COV2.S vaccine versus placebo. CDR3 sequence: CASSRGGRDSYEQYF. CDR3 DNA sequence: TGTGCCAGCAGCCGGGGCGGCAGGGACTCCTACGAGCAGTACTTC.